This T cell receptor (beta chain) was identified in a study of blood T cell repertoires in COVID-19. Germline trimming cut 1 base from V and 1 base from J; bases unmatched to any gene: 17. This CDR3 contains 21 residues. Germline loops: CDR1 KGHSH, CDR2 LQKENI. The assay was immunoSEQ multiplex PCR, and TCRdb's table has in-frame clones only and misses some. Altogether over 150,000 clones are present, about 90% being singletons, with the ten largest covering roughly 8.9%. Material: PBMCs or T cells enriched from blood (not recorded which). The chain has TRBV18 and TRBJ2-7; 12 bases align to TRBD2. The receptor comes from a woman in her late teens or twenties who had recovered from COVID-19. The CDR3 coding sequence is TGTGCCAGCTCACCACTGGGGGTTGGAGCTGCTAGCGGGAGGGGATCCTACGAGCAGTACTTC. Protein product: CASSPLGVGAASGRGSYEQYF.